This T cell receptor beta chain was captured in a study of shared clonotypes between healthy human individuals. This clone was seen once. Its antigen is as yet unknown. Other DNA variants within this sample encode the same CDR3. Points from the study as a whole: The four-donor shared clonotypes exceeded non-shared clonotypes in generation probability, with non-shared ones scoring lower. Larger estimated richness was generally recorded for naive subsets relative to memory subsets. Exclusively blood specimens were collected; tissue repertoires likely differ.

The repertoire was sequenced with immunoSEQ multiplex PCR; TCRdb's copy has only in-frame clones and lacks some. The table lists a few million clones, approximately 96% of them singletons, with around 0.13% in the top ten. All donors qualified as healthy HIV-negative adults and had experienced no recent acute infections or vaccinations. The V gene's germline CDR1 is SGHRS and CDR2 YFSETQ. V was shortened by 0 bases and J by 10 bases, with 8 bases between the two germline ends. CDR3 length: 13 residues. This TCR was recovered from a man younger than 35 in good health. Sample: naive CD4+ T cells sorted from blood. Subset noted: CD45RA+ positively selected. The V gene is TRBV5-1, the J gene TRBJ1-6; unclear D gene. The CDR3 sequence is CASSLDRNSPLHF. CDR3 in DNA: TGCGCCAGCAGCTTGGACAGAAACTCACCCCTCCACTTT.